The clone carrying this T cell receptor beta chain showed up just once. In terms of age and location, participants ranged from roughly 18 to 95 years and lived in approximately 24 US areas. Membership in each cohort depended on participant-reported clinical history. Each recovered donor of Cohort 3 presented with two negative PCRs, clearance, or symptom resolution. This specimen comes from a study of blood T cell repertoires in COVID-19. CDR1 MDHEN and CDR2 SYDVKM come from the germline V gene. Trimming took off 3 bases at V and 0 bases at J, with 3 bases between the two ends. CDR3 length: 12 amino acids. Profiled with immunoSEQ multiplex PCR; TCRdb holds only in-frame clones, not every one. The repertoire has some 160,000 clones, 84% of them found once; the top ten carry 8%.

The receptor comes from a woman in her forties or fifties who had recovered from COVID-19. Sequencing input: PBMCs or T cells enriched from blood (not recorded which). The V call is TRBV28, the J call TRBJ2-7; no clear D. The CDR3 coding sequence is TGTGCCAGCAGTTTCCTCTCCTACGAGCAGTACTTC. This sequence encodes CASSFLSYEQYF.